This T cell receptor beta chain emerged from a study of T cell clonality in common variable immunodeficiency (dated by TCRdb to the mid-2010s). General study outcomes and caveats: Healthy controls shared more TCRbeta clones with each other than CVID subjects shared among themselves (p < 0.0001). TCRbeta clonality was higher in CVID subjects than in healthy controls (t-test p = 0.018), and the increase was most characteristic of about a third of subjects. It was noted by the authors that sequencing of the repertoires of T cell subpopulations would be needed to clarify the cause of the increased clonality in CVID. CVID TCRbeta sequences reportedly showed fewer deletions and N-nucleotide insertions and lacked highly modified clones with 13 or more V deletions. Differences among patients in the CVID cohort limited the correlations between repertoire features and clinical complications. Although equal DNA input was used, an average of roughly 80,000 unique sequences per sample was obtained for controls, compared with approximately 30,000 for CVID samples.

Equivalent amounts of genomic DNA from CVID and control samples were used as sequencing input. For every sample, a 60 bp segment covering the rearranged TCRbeta CDR3 region was amplified and then sequenced. The immunoSEQ assay, a bias-corrected multiplex PCR combined with high-throughput sequencing, was used for TCRbeta amplification. Concerning the study's data processing: Every unique nucleotide sequence was considered a clone and was annotated with V, D and J genes, copy number and frequency. Sequences were labeled productive if in frame, and non-productive if out of frame or containing stop codons. As previously described, clonality was calculated on the basis of Shannon's entropy. The predicted amino acid sequences of productive clones were used to derive mean CDR3 Kyte-Doolittle hydropathy. The R hclust function was used to hierarchically cluster scaled V gene usage with Manhattan distance and complete linkage. Clone sharing by CDR3 amino acid sequence was assessed by resampling 12 repertoires per group over 100 rounds. Repertoires were searched for 70 published EBV-specific and nearly 250 published CMV-specific TCRbeta sequences. Analysis left out two CVID samples that produced under 10,000 sequences, so 35 to 50 CVID repertoires remained. TCRdb holds this immuneACCESS table with in-frame rearrangements only. Some clones are missing; in checked studies, unresolved V genes explain under half, and the rest has no known cause. Clone size and the V and J calls come from that table; the DNA yielded D and trimming. With more than 35,000 clones recorded, this sample contains no clone counted only once. 5% to 6.5% of the sample is held by the ten biggest clonotypes.

Looking up the germline V gene yields CDR1 SGHAT and CDR2 FQNNGV. The CDR3 runs 13 amino acids, cysteine and phenylalanine included. Only the CDR3 bases that were read are kept: 30 of them, in frame from base 1. The V and J ends are trimmed by 1 base and 6 bases, leaving 10 bases between them. This clone was counted at least ten times. Its recognized antigen is unknown. Read data end 3 residues before the CDR3 end; the end is taken from the germline J gene. Standard criteria, namely reduction of serum IgG, IgA and/or IgM below the normal range together with specific antibody deficiency, were applied for the diagnosis of CVID. The CVID group comprised some 44 subjects, approximately 15 female and around 30 male, aged roughly 8 to 65 years with a mean age of around 40. Both CVID patients and healthy controls were predominantly of Caucasian heritage. All CVID subjects had received replacement immunoglobulin therapy for at least one year at the time of study participation. At blood collection, none of the CVID subjects was ill or on immunomodulatory or immunosuppressive medication. Heparinized peripheral whole blood samples of roughly 5 to 8.5 ml were collected from each donor. Genomic DNA from adults with common variable immune deficiency (CVID) and from healthy adult controls was the source for sequencing TCRbeta CDR3 repertoires. Diluted blood was density-centrifuged over Hypaque 1077 or Ficoll-Paque to isolate peripheral blood mononuclear cells. Genomic DNA was obtained from unsorted mononuclear cells using either Qiagen column purification or a centrifugation-based method.

What was sequenced was peripheral blood mononuclear cells. The sequence came from a human donor with common variable immunodeficiency. The V and J segments used are TRBV11-2 and TRBJ2-7, and the D gene may be TRBD1, 6 bases matching. The CDR3 amino acid sequence is: CASSLAGVVEQYF. CDR3 DNA (partial): TGTGCCAGCAGCTTAGCAGGGGTCGTCGAG.